Presented here are 13 T cell receptor beta chains from one specimen sequenced in a study of blood T cell repertoires in COVID-19. Here immunoSEQ multiplex PCR was the method, and the copy in TCRdb shows in-frame clones only, minus some. This repertoire shows about 34,000 clones, 88% found once; its top ten account for about 14%. Source material: peripheral blood. These receptors were obtained from a man aged 55 to 69 with active COVID-19.

This rearrangement joins TRBV5-1 to TRBJ1-1, with 7 positions matching TRBD1. Germline assignment: CDR1 SGHRS and CDR2 YFSETQ. After removal of 1 base from V and 7 bases from J, the junction contained 13 bases not matched to a gene. There are 16 residues in the CDR3. The CDR3: CASSLRELGTAIEAFF. In DNA, the CDR3 is TGCGCCAGCAGCTTGAGGGAACTAGGGACAGCCATTGAAGCTTTCTTT.

This chain connects TRBV28 to TRBJ2-7; perhaps TRBD2 as D (7 bases). Germline loops: CDR1 MDHEN, CDR2 SYDVKM. This CDR3 is 16 amino acids long. Trimming left V 3 bases short and J 4 bases short, with 19 bases between. CDR3 amino acids: CASSFGGAGLHYEQYF. The CDR3 region has the DNA TGTGCCAGCAGTTTTGGGGGGGCAGGGCTGCATTACGAGCAGTACTTC.

The V and J genes are TRBV5-1 and TRBJ1-2, with 7 bases identical to TRBD1. In germline, CDR1 is SGHRS, CDR2 YFSETQ. The CDR3 sequence is 17 residues long. V lost 2 bases and J lost 6; bases outside the gene matches: 16. The DNA of the CDR3 is TGCGCCAGCAGCTTCTACGGCCTCGACAGGGCGAACGATGGCTACACCTTC. As protein: CASSFYGLDRANDGYTF.

The rearrangement joins TRBV7-6 to TRBJ1-1; D is uncertain. CDR1 is SGHVS and CDR2 is FNYEAQ in the germline V gene. The CDR3 has 15 amino acids. With 3 bases removed from V and 0 bases from J, the gap between germline ends came to 11 bases. CDR3 sequence (DNA): TGTGCCAGCAGCTTGGCAGGCCTCATGAACACTGAAGCTTTCTTT. Translated, it gives CASSLAGLMNTEAFF.

Notes on this clone: One end of the junction fails to match germline, which may point to a read error. The CDR3 loop is CASSVWTASGFHEQYF. The CDR3 nucleotides read TGTGCCAGCAGTGTATGGACAGCCTCAGGATTCCACGAGCAGTACTTC. The chain couples TRBV28 to TRBJ2-7, with D possibly TRBD1 on 6 matching bases. CDR1 MDHEN and CDR2 SYDVKM come from the germline V gene. CDR3 length: 16 amino acids. Looking up the rest from reference TRBV28 and TRBJ2-7 gives the full variable domain: DVKVTQSSRYLVKRTGEKVFLECVQDMDHENMFWYRQDPGLGLRLIYFSYDVKMKEKGDIPEGYSVSREKKERFSLILESASTNQTSMYLCASSVWTASGFHEQYFGPGTRLTVT.

The chain is built from TRBV29-1 and TRBJ2-7, with 9 bases fitting TRBD2. The CDR3 spans 14 residues. Germline V gives CDR1 SQVTM, CDR2 ANQGSEA. Germline trimming cut 4 bases from V and 2 bases from J; bases unmatched to any gene: 6. The CDR3 protein is CSVVGGGDPYEQYF. The DNA of the CDR3 is TGCAGCGTTGTAGGCGGGGGGGACCCCTACGAGCAGTACTTC.

This clone has only one observation. The chain is built from TRBV30 and TRBJ2-1; 7 bases line up with TRBD2. The CDR3 spans 15 residues. The germline gives CDR1 GTSNPN, CDR2 SVGIG (reference sequence). V was pared by 1 base and J by 2 bases, with 5 bases of the junction left unmatched. This chain's CDR3 is CAWSDGLGPYNEQFF. The CDR3 nucleotides are TGTGCCTGGAGTGACGGACTAGGGCCCTACAATGAGCAGTTCTTC.

This chain uses TRBV9 with TRBJ2-7, with 9 positions matching TRBD1. Trimming took 3 bases from V and 6 from J; bases not matched to a gene: 7. The CDR3 is 14 residues long. Germline V gene data show CDR1 as SGDLS and CDR2 as YYNGEE. CDR3 residues: CASSAASQGAEQYF. CDR3 nucleotides: TGTGCCAGCAGCGCGGCATCACAGGGGGCCGAGCAGTACTTC.

The chain has TRBV2 and TRBJ2-5, with no clear D. V was cut by 8 bases and J by 1 base, with 14 bases left in between. The CDR3 totals 14 residues. CDR1 and CDR2 (germline): SNHLY, FYNNEI. CDR3 residues: CASRRRSAQETQYF. In nucleotides, the CDR3 is TGTGCCAGCCGTAGGAGATCCGCCCAAGAGACCCAGTACTTC.

This chain links TRBV29-1 with TRBJ1-2; the match to TRBD1 covers 8 bases. Trimming took 3 bases from V and 8 from J; bases not matched to a gene: 8. The CDR3 consists of 13 residues. The germline V gene has CDR1 SQVTM and CDR2 ANQGSEA. The CDR3 DNA follows: TGCAGCGTTGAGGGGCAGGGGGCGGGAGGCTACACCTTC. Protein product: CSVEGQGAGGYTF. The whole variable domain, remainder taken from reference TRBV29-1 and TRBJ1-2, is SAVISQKPSRDICQRGTSLTIQCQVDSQVTMMFWYRQQPGQSLTLIATANQGSEATYESGFVIDKFPISRPNLTFSTLTVSNMSPEDSSIYLCSVEGQGAGGYTFGSGTRLTVV.

This chain links TRBV24-1 with TRBJ2-1; D is perhaps TRBD2 (5 bases). CDR1 is KGHDR, CDR2 SFDVKD, per germline. Between the trimmed V and J ends, which lost 4 bases and 0 bases, there was a span of 15 bases. CDR3 size: 17 residues. CDR3 nucleotides: TGTGCCACCAGTGACGCGGGCCCACTCAGCTCCTACAATGAGCAGTTCTTC. This translates into CATSDAGPLSSYNEQFF.

The gene calls are TRBV11-2 and TRBJ2-1; unclear D gene. Trimming cost V 1 base and J 1 base, with 11 bases left between them. CDR1 SGHAT and CDR2 FQNNGV come from the germline V gene. The length of the CDR3 is 16 residues. The CDR3 region has the DNA TGTGCCAGCAGCTTAGGTTCTAGTCGGTCCTACAATGAGCAGTTCTTC. This encodes CASSLGSSRSYNEQFF. Full variable domain (remainder filled in from reference TRBV11-2 and TRBJ2-1): EAGVAQSPRYKIIEKRQSVAFWCNPISGHATLYWYQQILGQGPKLLIQFQNNGVVDDSQLPKDRFSAERLKGVDSTLKIQPAKLEDSAVYLCASSLGSSRSYNEQFFGPGTRLTVL.

The chain employs TRBV24-1 and TRBJ2-2; 12 nucleotides align to TRBD1. The CDR3 runs 18 residues. V trimming: 5 bases; J trimming: 5 bases; junction bases outside the gene matches: 11. Per germline, CDR1 KGHDR and CDR2 SFDVKD. CDR3 bases: TGTGCCACCAGTGCCCCCCTAGGGGACAGGGGGCAAACCGGGGAGCTGTTTTTT. Its translation: CATSAPLGDRGQTGELFF.